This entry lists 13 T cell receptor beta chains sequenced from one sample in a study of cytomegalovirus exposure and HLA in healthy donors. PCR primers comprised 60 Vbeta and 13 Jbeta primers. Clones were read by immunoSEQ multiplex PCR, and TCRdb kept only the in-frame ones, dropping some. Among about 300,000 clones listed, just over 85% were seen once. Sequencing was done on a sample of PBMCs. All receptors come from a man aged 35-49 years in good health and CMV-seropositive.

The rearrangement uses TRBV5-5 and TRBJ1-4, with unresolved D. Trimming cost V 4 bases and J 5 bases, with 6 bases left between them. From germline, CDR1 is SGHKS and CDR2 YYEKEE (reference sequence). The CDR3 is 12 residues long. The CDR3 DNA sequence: TGTGCCAGCAGCCCTGTGAATGAAAAACTGTTTTTT. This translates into CASSPVNEKLFF. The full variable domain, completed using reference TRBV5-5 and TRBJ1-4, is DAGVTQSPTHLIKTRGQQVTLRCSPISGHKSVSWYQQVLGQGPQFIFQYYEKEERGRGNFPDRFSARQFPNYSSELNVNALLLGDSALYLCASSPVNEKLFFGSGTQLSVL.

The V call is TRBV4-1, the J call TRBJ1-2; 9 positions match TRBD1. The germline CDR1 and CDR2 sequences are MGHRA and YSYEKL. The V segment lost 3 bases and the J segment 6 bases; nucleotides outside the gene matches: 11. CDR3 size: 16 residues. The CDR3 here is CASSQAGTGKRDGYTF. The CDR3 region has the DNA TGCGCCAGCAGCCAGGCCGGGACAGGGAAGAGAGATGGCTACACCTTC.

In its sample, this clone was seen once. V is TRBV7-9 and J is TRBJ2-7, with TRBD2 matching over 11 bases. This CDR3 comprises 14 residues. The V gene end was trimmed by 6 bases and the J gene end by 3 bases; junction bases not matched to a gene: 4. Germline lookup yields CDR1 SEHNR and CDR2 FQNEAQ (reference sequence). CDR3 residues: CASSSTSGVYEQYF. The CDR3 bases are TGTGCCAGCAGTTCGACTAGCGGGGTCTACGAGCAGTACTTC.

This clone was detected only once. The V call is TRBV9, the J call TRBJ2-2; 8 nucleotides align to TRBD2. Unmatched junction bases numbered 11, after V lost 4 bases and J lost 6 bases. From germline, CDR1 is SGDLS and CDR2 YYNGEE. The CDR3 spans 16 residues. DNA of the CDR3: TGTGCCAGCAGCCCCCAGAGCGGGAGTAGGGCCGGGGAGCTGTTTTTT. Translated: CASSPQSGSRAGELFF.

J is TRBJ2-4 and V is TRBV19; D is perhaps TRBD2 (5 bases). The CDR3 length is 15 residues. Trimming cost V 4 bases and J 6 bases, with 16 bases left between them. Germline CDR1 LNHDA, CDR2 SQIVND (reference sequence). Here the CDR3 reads CASSNPGVPRNIQYF. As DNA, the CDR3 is TGTGCCAGTAGTAACCCCGGGGTCCCGAGAAACATTCAGTACTTC.

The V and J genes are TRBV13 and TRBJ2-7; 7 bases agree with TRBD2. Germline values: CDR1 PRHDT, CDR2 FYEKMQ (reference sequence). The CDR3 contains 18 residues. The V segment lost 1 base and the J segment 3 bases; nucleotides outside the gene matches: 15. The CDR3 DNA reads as TGTGCCAGCAGCTTAGAAGGTTGGCTAGCGGAAGGGGACTACGAGCAGTACTTC. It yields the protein CASSLEGWLAEGDYEQYF.

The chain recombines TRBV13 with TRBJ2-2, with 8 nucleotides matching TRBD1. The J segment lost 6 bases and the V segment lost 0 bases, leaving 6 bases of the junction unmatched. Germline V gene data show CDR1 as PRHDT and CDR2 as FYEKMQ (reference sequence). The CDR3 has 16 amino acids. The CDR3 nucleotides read TGTGCCAGCAGCTTAGGCCTGACAGGGGTGGCCGGGGAGCTGTTTTTT. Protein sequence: CASSLGLTGVAGELFF. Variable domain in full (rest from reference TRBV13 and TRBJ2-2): AAGVIQSPRHLIKEKRETATLKCYPIPRHDTVYWYQQGPGQDPQFLISFYEKMQSDKGSIPDRFSAQQFSDYHSELNMSSLELGDSALYFCASSLGLTGVAGELFFGEGSRLTVL.

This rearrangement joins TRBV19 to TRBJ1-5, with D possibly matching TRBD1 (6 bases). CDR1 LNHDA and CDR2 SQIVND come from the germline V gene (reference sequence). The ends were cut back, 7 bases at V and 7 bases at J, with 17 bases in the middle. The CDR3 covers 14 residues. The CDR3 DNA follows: TGTGCCAGTACGTTCCAGGGGCTGGGGCAGCCCCAGCATTTT. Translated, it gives CASTFQGLGQPQHF.

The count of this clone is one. In DNA form, the CDR3 reads TGTGCCTGGAGTACGGACAGGGGAGTAGGCAATGAGCAGTTCTTC. Encoded protein: CAWSTDRGVGNEQFF. J is TRBJ2-1 and V is TRBV30, with 9 positions matching TRBD1. In germline, CDR1 is GTSNPN, CDR2 SVGIG (reference sequence). J lost 6 bases, V lost 2 bases, and 8 bases had no gene match. This CDR3 contains 15 residues. Full variable domain (rest looked up from reference TRBV30 and TRBJ2-1): SQTIHQWPATLVQPVGSPLSLECTVEGTSNPNLYWYRQAAGRGLQLLFYSVGIGQISSEVPQNLSASRPQDRQFILSSKKLLLSDSGFYLCAWSTDRGVGNEQFFGPGTRLTVL.

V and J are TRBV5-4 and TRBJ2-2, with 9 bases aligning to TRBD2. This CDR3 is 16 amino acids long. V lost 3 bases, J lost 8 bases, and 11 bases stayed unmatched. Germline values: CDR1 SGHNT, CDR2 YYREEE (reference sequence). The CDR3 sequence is CASSWGLAGSTGELFF. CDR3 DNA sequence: TGTGCCAGCAGCTGGGGCCTAGCGGGATCAACAGGGGAGCTGTTTTTT.

DNA of the CDR3: TGTGCCAGCTCACCACCTGTCCGGGAGAATAATGAGCAGTTCTTC. This codes for CASSPPVRENNEQFF. The V and J genes are TRBV18 and TRBJ2-1, with D maybe TRBD2 (6 bases). Trimming stripped 0 bases from V and 7 bases from J, with 13 bases between. This CDR3 region has 15 residues. The germline V gene encodes CDR1 KGHSH and CDR2 LQKENI.

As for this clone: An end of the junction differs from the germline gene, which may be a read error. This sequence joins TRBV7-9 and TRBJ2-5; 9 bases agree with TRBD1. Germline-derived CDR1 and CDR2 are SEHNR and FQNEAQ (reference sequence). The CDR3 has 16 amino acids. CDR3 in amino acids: CSSSSGTGIGRGTQYF. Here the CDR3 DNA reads TGTTCCAGCAGCTCAGGGACAGGGATCGGCCGGGGGACCCAGTACTTC. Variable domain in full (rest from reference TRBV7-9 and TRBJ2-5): DTGVSQNPRHKITKRGQNVTFRCDPISEHNRLYWYRQTLGQGPEFLTYFQNEAQLEKSRLLSDRFSAERPKGSFSTLEIQRTEQGDSAMYLCSSSSGTGIGRGTQYFGPGTRLLVL.

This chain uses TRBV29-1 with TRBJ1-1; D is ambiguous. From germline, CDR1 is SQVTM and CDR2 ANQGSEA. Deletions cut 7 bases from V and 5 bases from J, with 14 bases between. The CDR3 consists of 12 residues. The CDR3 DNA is TGCAGCGCCCCAGGTGAGGGAACTGAAGCTTTCTTT. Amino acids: CSAPGEGTEAFF.